This T cell receptor (beta chain) comes out of a study of technical replicates of blood from a handful of donors. V was clipped by 2 bases and J by 6 bases; unmatched bases: 5. Germline V gene sequence: CDR1 SGHRS, CDR2 YFSETQ. CDR3 length: 16 residues. Profiled with immunoSEQ multiplex PCR; TCRdb holds only in-frame clones, not every one. This sample yields 65,000 to 95,000 clones, of which about 98% are seen a single time; around 0.15% belongs to the top ten. The gene calls are TRBV5-1 and TRBJ2-1; 13 bases line up with TRBD2. This clonotype originated in a human donor in good health. The source material was T cells isolated from PBMCs. CDR3 DNA sequence: TGCGCCAGCAGCTTTCCGGGACTAGCGGGATTCAATGAGCAGTTCTTC. Translating it yields CASSFPGLAGFNEQFF.